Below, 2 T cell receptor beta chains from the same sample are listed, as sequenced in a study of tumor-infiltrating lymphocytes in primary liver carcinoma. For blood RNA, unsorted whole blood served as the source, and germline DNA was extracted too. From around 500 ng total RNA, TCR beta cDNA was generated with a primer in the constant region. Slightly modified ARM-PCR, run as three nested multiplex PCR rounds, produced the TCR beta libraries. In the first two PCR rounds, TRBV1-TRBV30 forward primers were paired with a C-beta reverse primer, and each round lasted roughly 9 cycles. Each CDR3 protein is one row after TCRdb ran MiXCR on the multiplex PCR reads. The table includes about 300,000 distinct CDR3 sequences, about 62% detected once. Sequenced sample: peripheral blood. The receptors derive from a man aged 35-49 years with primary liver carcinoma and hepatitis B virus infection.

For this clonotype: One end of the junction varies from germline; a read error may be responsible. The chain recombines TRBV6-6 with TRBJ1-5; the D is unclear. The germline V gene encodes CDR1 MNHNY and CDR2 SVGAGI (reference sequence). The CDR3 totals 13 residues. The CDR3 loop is CSSRADSNQPKHF. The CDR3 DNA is TGTTCCAGCAGAGCAGATAGCAATCAGCCCAAGCATTTT.

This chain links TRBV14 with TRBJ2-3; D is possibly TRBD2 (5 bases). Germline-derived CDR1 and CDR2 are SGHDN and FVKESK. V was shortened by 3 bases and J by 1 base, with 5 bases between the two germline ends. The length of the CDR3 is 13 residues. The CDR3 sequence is CASSHGGTDTQYF. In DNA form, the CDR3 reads TGTGCCAGCAGCCACGGGGGCACAGATACGCAGTATTTT.